This is a list of T cell receptor beta chains from one sample in a study of blood T cell repertoires in COVID-19. Measured with immunoSEQ multiplex PCR; TCRdb has only the in-frame clones, and not every one. The sample has approximately 250,000 clones; over 75% are singletons. Sequencing input: PBMCs or T cells enriched from blood (not recorded which). The receptors were sampled from a woman aged 50 to 65 with acute COVID-19. Both conserved end residues are part of each CDR3. A D gene is named only where the DNA matches it firmly. Size is omitted from some rows. Given values are once, few, many or a class for expanded clones.

J | D | V | size | DNA | CDR3
TRBJ2-5 | - | TRBV6-5 | - | TGTGCCAGCAGTCCCAATATGGCGGGCCAAGAGACCCAGTACTTC | CASSPNMAGQETQYF
TRBJ1-3 | TRBD1 | TRBV3-1/TRBV3-2 | - | TGTGCCAGCAGCCAAGAAGGGACAGGAGACACCATATATTTT | CASSQEGTGDTIYF
TRBJ1-1 | - | TRBV6-5 | once | TGTGCCAGCAGACCCCTAGGCACTGAAGCTTTCTTT | CASRPLGTEAFF
TRBJ1-2 | - | TRBV6-5 | - | TGTGCCAGCAGTTTCTACGGTTCCTATGGCTACACCTTC | CASSFYGSYGYTF
TRBJ2-1 | TRBD2 | TRBV19 | few | TGTGCCAGTAGTACTAGCGGGGACTCCTACAATGAGCAGTTCTTC | CASSTSGDSYNEQFF
TRBJ1-2 | TRBD1 | TRBV5-6 | few | TGTGCCAGCAGCTTGGCTCAGACCCGGGACAGGGCGTCCGGCTACACCTTC | CASSLAQTRDRASGYTF
TRBJ2-1 | - | TRBV5-5 | - | TGTGCCAGCAGCTCGGGCGGGGCCTCCTACAATGAGCAGTTCTTC | CASSSGGASYNEQFF
TRBJ2-7 | - | TRBV5-8 | few | TGTGCCAGCAACCCATCCCAGGGGAGCCACTACGAGCAGTACTTC | CASNPSQGSHYEQYF
TRBJ2-5 | TRBD1 | TRBV5-1 | - | TGCGCCAGCAGCTTGGCGGGACAGGGGTTTTCGGGAGAGACCCAGTACTTC | CASSLAGQGFSGETQYF
TRBJ2-2 | - | TRBV2 | - | TGTGCCAGCAGCGAGACTAGGGTAGGGACCGGGGAGCTGTTTTTT | CASSETRVGTGELFF
TRBJ1-4 | - | TRBV20-1 | once | TGCAGTGCCCCGCGGCCTGAAAAACTGTTTTTT | CSAPRPEKLFF
TRBJ1-1 | - | TRBV18 | - | TGTGCCAGCTCACGACCACAGGGTTTGGACACTGAAGCTTTCTTT | CASSRPQGLDTEAFF
TRBJ2-5 | TRBD2 | TRBV6-5 | - | TGTGCCAGCAGTAGTAGCGGGGTTCCCGGGGAGACCCAGTACTTC | CASSSSGVPGETQYF
TRBJ1-6 | - | TRBV7-9 | few | TGTGCCAGCAGCTTAAATTCCGAGAATTCACCCCTCCACTTT | CASSLNSENSPLHF
TRBJ2-1 | - | TRBV30 | - | TGTGCCTGGAGTGTATTCGGAGGCGGAAGCTACAATGAGCAGTTCTTC | CAWSVFGGGSYNEQFF
TRBJ2-3 | TRBD1 | TRBV5-1 | - | TGCGCCAGCAGCTTGGCCACAGGGGCCCCGGATACGCAGTATTTT | CASSLATGAPDTQYF